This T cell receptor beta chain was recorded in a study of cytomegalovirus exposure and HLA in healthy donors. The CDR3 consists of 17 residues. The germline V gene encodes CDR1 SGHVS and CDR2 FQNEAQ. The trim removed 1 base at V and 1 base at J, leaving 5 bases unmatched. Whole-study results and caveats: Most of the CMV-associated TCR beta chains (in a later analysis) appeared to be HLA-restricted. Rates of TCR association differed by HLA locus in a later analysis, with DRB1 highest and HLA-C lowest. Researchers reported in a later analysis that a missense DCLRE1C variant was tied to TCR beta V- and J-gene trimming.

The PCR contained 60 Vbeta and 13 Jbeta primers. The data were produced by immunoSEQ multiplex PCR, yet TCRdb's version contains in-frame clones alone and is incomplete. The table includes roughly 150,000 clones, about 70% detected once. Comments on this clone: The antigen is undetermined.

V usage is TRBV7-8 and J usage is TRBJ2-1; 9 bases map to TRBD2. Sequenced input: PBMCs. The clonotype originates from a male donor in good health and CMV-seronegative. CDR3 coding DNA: TGTGCCAGCAGCTTAGTTGGACTAGCGACATCCTACAATGAGCAGTTCTTC. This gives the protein CASSLVGLATSYNEQFF.